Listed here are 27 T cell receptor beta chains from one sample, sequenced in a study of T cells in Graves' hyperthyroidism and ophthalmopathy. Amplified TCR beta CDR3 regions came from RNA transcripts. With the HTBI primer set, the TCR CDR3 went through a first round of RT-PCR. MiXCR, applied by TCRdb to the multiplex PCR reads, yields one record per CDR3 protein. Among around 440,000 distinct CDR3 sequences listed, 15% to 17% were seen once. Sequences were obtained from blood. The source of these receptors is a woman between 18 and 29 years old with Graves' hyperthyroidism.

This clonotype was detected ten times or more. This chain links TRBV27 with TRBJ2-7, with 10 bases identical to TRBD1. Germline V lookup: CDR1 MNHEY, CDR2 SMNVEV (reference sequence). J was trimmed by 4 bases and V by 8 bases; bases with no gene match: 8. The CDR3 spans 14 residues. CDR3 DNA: TGTGCCAGCGGAAAGACAGGGGGCATATACGAGCAGTACTTC. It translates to CASGKTGGIYEQYF.

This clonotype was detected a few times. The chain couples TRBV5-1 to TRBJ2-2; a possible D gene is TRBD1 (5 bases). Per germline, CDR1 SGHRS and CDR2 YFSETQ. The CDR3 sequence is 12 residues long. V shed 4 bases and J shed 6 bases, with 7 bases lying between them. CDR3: CASSPGPGELFF. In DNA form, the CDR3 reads TGCGCCAGCAGCCCAGGGCCCGGGGAGCTGTTTTTT. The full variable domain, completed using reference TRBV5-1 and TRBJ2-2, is KAGVTQTPRYLIKTRGQQVTLSCSPISGHRSVSWYQQTPGQGLQFLFEYFSETQRNKGNFPGRFSGRQFSNSRSEMNVSTLELGDSALYLCASSPGPGELFFGEGSRLTVL.

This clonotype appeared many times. The CDR3 loop is CASSMQGYEQYF. The DNA for the CDR3 is TGTGCCAGCAGCATGCAGGGCTACGAGCAGTACTTC. V and J are TRBV7-9 and TRBJ2-7, with a possible D match to TRBD1 (5 bases). Germline V lookup: CDR1 SEHNR, CDR2 FQNEAQ (reference sequence). Trimming removed 5 bases from V and 3 bases from J, with 8 bases in between. CDR3 size: 12 residues.

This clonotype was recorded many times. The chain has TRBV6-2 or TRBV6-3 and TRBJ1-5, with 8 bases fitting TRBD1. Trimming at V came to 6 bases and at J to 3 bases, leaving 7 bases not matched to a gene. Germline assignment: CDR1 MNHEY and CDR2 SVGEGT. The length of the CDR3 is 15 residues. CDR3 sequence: CASSLDRGYNQPQHF. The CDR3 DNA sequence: TGTGCCAGCAGCCTAGACAGGGGATACAATCAGCCCCAGCATTTT.

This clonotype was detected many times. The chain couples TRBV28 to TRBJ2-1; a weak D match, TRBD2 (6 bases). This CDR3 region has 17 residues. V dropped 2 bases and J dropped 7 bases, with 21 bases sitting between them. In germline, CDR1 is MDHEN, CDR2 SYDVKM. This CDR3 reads CASSLREQVESWNEQFF. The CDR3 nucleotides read TGTGCCAGCAGTTTACGGGAGCAGGTGGAATCGTGGAATGAGCAGTTCTTC.

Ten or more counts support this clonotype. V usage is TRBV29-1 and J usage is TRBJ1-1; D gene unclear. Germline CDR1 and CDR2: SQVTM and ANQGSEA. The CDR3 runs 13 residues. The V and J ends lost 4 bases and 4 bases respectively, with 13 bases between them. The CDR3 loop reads CSVVWLLTTEAFF. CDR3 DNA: TGCAGCGTTGTCTGGCTTCTGACCACTGAAGCTTTCTTT. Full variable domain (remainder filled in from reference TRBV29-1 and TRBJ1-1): SAVISQKPSRDICQRGTSLTIQCQVDSQVTMMFWYRQQPGQSLTLIATANQGSEATYESGFVIDKFPISRPNLTFSTLTVSNMSPEDSSIYLCSVVWLLTTEAFFGQGTRLTVV.

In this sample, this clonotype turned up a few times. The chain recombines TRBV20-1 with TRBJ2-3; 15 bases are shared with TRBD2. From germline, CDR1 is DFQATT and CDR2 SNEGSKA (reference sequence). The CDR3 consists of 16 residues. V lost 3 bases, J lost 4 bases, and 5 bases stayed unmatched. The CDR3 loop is CSASRGLAGGADTQYF. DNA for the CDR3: TGCAGTGCTAGCCGGGGACTAGCGGGGGGCGCAGATACGCAGTATTTT.

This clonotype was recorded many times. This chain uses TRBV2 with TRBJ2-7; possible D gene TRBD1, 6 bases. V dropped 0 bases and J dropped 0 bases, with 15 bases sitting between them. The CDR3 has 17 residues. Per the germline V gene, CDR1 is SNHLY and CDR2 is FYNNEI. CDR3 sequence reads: CASSEAWQGTSSYEQYF. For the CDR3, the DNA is TGTGCCAGCAGTGAAGCTTGGCAGGGGACCAGCTCCTACGAGCAGTACTTC.

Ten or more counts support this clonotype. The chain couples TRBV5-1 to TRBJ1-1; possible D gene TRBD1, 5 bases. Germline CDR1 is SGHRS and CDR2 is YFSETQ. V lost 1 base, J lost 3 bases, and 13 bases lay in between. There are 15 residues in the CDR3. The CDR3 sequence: CASSLKIGGDTEAFF. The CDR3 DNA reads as TGCGCCAGCAGCTTGAAGATCGGGGGGGACACTGAAGCTTTCTTT.

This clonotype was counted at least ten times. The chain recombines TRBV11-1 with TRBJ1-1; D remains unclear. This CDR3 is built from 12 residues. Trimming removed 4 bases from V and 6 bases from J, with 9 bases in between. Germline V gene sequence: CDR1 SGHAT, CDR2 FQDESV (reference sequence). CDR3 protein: CASSSPNAEAFF. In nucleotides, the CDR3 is TGTGCCAGCAGCTCCCCAAACGCTGAAGCTTTCTTT. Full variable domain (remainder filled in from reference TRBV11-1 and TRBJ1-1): EAEVAQSPRYKITEKSQAVAFWCDPISGHATLYWYRQILGQGPELLVQFQDESVVDDSQLPKDRFSAERLKGVDSTLKIQPAELGDSAMYLCASSSPNAEAFFGQGTRLTVV.

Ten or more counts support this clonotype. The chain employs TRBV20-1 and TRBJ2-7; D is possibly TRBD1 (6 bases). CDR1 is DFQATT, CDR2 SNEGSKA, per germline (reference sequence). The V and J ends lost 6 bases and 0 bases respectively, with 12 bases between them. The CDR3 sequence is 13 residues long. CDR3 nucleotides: TGCAGTGCAGAAAGGGGGAGCTCCTACGAGCAGTACTTC. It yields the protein CSAERGSSYEQYF.

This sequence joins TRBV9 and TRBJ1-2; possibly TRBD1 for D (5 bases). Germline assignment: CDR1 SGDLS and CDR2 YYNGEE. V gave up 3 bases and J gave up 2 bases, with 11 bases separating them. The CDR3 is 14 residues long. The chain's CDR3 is CASSEGRRNYGYTF. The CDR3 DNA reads TGTGCCAGCAGCGAGGGACGGAGAAACTATGGCTACACCTTC.

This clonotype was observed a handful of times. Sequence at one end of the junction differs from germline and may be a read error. The CDR3 coding sequence is TGTGCCAGCAGCAGGGCACCCAGCAACCAGCCCCAGCATTTT. Translating gives CASSRAPSNQPQHF. J is TRBJ1-5 and V is TRBV6-1; a possible D gene is TRBD1 (5 bases). CDR3 length: 14 residues. Germline loops: CDR1 MNHNS, CDR2 SASEGT.

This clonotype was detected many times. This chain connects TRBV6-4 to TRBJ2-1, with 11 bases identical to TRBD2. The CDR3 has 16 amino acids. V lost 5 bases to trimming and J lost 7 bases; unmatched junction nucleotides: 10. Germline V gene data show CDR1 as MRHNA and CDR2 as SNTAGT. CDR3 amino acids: CASSRTSGSPGNEQFF. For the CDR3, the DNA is TGTGCCAGCAGTAGGACTAGCGGGTCCCCGGGGAATGAGCAGTTCTTC.

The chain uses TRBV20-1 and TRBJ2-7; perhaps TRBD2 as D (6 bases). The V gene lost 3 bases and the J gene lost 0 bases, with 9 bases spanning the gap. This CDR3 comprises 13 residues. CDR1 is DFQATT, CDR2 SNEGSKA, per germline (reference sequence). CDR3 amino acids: CSASPGDSYEQYF. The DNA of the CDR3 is TGCAGTGCTAGTCCGGGGGACTCCTACGAGCAGTACTTC.

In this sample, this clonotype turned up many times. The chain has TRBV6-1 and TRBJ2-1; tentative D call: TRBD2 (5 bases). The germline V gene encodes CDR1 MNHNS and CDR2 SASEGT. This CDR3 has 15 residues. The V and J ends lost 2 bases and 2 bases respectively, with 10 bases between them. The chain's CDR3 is CASSERQEAYNEQFF. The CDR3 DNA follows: TGTGCCAGCAGTGAAAGGCAGGAGGCCTACAATGAGCAGTTCTTC.

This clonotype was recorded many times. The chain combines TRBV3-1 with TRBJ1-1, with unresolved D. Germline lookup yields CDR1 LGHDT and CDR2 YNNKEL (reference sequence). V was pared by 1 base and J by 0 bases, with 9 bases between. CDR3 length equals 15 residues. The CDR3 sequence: CASSQAMIMNTEAFF. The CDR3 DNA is TGTGCCAGCAGCCAAGCTATGATAATGAACACTGAAGCTTTCTTT.

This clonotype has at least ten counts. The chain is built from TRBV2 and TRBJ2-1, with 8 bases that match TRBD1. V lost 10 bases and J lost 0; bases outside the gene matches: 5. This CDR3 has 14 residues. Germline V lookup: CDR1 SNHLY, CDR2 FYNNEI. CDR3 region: CATDTGGSYNEQFF. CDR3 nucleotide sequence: TGTGCCACAGATACAGGGGGCTCCTACAATGAGCAGTTCTTC.

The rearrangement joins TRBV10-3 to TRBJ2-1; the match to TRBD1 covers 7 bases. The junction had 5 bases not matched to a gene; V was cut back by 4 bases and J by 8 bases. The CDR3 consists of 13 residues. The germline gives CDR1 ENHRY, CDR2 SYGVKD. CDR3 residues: CAISGQGVDEQFF. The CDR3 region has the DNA TGTGCCATCAGTGGACAGGGAGTCGATGAGCAGTTCTTC.

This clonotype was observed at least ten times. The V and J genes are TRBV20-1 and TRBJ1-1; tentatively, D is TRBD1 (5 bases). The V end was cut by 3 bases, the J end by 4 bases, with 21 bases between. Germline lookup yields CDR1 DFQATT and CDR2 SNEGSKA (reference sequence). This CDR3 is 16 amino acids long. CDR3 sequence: CSARGRGGDWSTEAFF. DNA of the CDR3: TGCAGTGCTAGGGGGCGGGGGGGAGATTGGAGCACTGAAGCTTTCTTT.

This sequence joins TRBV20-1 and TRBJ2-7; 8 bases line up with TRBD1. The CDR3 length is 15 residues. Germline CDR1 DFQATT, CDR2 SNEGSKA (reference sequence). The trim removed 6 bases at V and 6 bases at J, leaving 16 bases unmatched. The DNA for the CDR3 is TGCAGTGCGGCCGCCTGGACAGGGATTAGTTCCGAGCAGTACTTC. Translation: CSAAAWTGISSEQYF.

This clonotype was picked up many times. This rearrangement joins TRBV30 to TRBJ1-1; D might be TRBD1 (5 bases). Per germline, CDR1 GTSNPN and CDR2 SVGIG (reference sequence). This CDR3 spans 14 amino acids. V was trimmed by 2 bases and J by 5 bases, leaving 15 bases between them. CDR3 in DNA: TGTGCCTGGAGTTATGAGGGGTTGGAAACTGAAGCTTTCTTT. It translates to CAWSYEGLETEAFF.

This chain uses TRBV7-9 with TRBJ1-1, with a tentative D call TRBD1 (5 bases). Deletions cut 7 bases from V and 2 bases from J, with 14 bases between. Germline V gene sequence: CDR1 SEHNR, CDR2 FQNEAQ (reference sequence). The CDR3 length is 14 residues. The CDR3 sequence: CASTYWQGNTEAFF. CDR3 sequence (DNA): TGTGCCAGCACCTACTGGCAGGGAAACACTGAAGCTTTCTTT.

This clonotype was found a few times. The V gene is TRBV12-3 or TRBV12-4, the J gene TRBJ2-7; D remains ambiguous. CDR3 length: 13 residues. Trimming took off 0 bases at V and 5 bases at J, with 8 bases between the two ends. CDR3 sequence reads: CASSLAVSNEQYF. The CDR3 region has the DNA TGTGCCAGCAGTTTAGCGGTGTCAAACGAGCAGTACTTC.

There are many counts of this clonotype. The CDR3 coding sequence is TGTGCCAGCAGTTTAGTTGCAGGGGGCAATGAGCAGTACTTC. This encodes CASSLVAGGNEQYF. The rearrangement links TRBV12-3 or TRBV12-4 to TRBJ2-7; 8 bases are a match to TRBD1. The CDR3 runs 14 residues. Trimming cost V 1 base and J 7 bases; bases outside gene matches: 6.

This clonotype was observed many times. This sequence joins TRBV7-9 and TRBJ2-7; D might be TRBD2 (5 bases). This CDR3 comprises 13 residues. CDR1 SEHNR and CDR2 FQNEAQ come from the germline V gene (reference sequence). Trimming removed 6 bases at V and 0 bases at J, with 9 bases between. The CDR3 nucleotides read TGTGCCAGCAGTCCCGGGGACTCCTACGAGCAGTACTTC. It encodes CASSPGDSYEQYF.

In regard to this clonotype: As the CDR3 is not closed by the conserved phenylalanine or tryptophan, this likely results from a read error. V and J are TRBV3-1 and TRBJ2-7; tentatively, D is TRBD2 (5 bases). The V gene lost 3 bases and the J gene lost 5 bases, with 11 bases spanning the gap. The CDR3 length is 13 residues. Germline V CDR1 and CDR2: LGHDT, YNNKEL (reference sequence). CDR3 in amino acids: CASSQLLENEQYL. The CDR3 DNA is TGTGCCAGCAGCCAGTTACTAGAGAACGAGCAGTACCTC.